The 18 T cell receptor beta chains in this list originate from one sample, sequenced in a study of blood T cell repertoires in COVID-19. The table came from immunoSEQ multiplex PCR; TCRdb's copy has only in-frame clones and leaves some out. This sample has about 330,000 clones, with 87% found just once. Sequencing input: peripheral blood. These TCRs come from a man younger than 40 with COVID-19, enrolled during active disease.

V gene TRBV9 combines with J gene TRBJ2-2; TRBD2 matches 9 bases. This CDR3 spans 17 amino acids. Losses at the gene ends were 2 bases for V and 4 bases for J; bases not matched to a gene: 9. Looked up from germline, CDR1 is SGDLS and CDR2 is YYNGEE. CDR3 in amino acids: CASSVGAGGYTTGELFF. The CDR3, as DNA: TGTGCCAGCAGCGTTGGAGCGGGGGGCTATACCACCGGGGAGCTGTTTTTT.

The V gene is TRBV27, the J gene TRBJ2-7, with D tentatively TRBD2 (6 bases). Trimming took off 6 bases at V and 3 bases at J, with 18 bases between the two ends. The CDR3 contains 15 residues. Germline-derived CDR1 and CDR2 are MNHEY and SMNVEV (reference sequence). In nucleotides, the CDR3 is TGTGCCAGCAGATCCGGCGGGACCTTTGGCTACGAGCAGTACTTC. This codes for CASRSGGTFGYEQYF.

This chain joins TRBV7-2 and TRBJ1-4, with D maybe TRBD1 (5 bases). The CDR3 runs to 13 residues. The V end lost 1 base, the J end lost 6 bases, and 6 bases lay between the germline ends. Germline CDR1 SGHTA, CDR2 FQGNSA. Here the CDR3 DNA reads TGTGCCAGCAGCTTAGAAGGGGATGAAAAACTGTTTTTT. Translating gives CASSLEGDEKLFF.

This clone was counted a few times. The chain is built from TRBV10-3 and TRBJ2-1; 7 bases fit TRBD1. The CDR3 covers 14 residues. Trimming took 5 bases from V and 4 from J; bases not matched to a gene: 5. CDR1 is ENHRY, CDR2 SYGVKD, per germline. CDR3 loop: CAISSGQKYNEQFF. The CDR3 DNA reads TGTGCCATCAGTTCGGGACAGAAGTACAATGAGCAGTTCTTC.

This rearrangement joins TRBV5-1 to TRBJ1-1; 9 nucleotides match TRBD1. There are 15 residues in the CDR3. The J segment lost 6 bases and the V segment lost 5 bases, leaving 11 bases of the junction unmatched. Germline V gives CDR1 SGHRS, CDR2 YFSETQ. Here the CDR3 DNA reads TGCGCCAGCAGAGCACTAACAGGGGGCGCGTCTGAAGCTTTCTTT. Encoded protein: CASRALTGGASEAFF.

This clone appeared a single time. This rearrangement joins TRBV18 to TRBJ1-1, with D possibly being TRBD1 (6 bases). Germline CDR1 is KGHSH and CDR2 is LQKENI. V lost 1 base and J lost 0, with 9 bases in between. CDR3 length: 15 amino acids. CDR3: CASSPRQVMNTEAFF. CDR3 DNA: TGTGCCAGCTCACCACGACAGGTTATGAACACTGAAGCTTTCTTT.

V and J are TRBV5-5 and TRBJ2-7; weak D call: TRBD2 (6 bases). In germline, CDR1 is SGHKS, CDR2 YYEKEE (reference sequence). The CDR3 is made up of 15 amino acids. Trimming took 2 bases from V and 6 from J, leaving 18 bases between them. CDR3 in amino acids: CASSFLGAAGGEQYF. The CDR3 nucleotides read TGTGCCAGCAGCTTCCTCGGGGCGGCCGGGGGCGAGCAGTACTTC.

The chain couples TRBV14 to TRBJ1-3; D perhaps matches TRBD1 (5 bases). Looked up from germline, CDR1 is SGHDN and CDR2 is FVKESK. The CDR3 is made up of 15 amino acids. The V gene lost 0 bases and the J gene lost 7 bases, with 13 bases spanning the gap. The DNA for the CDR3 is TGTGCCAGCAGCCAAGATCGGGGGGATCGGAACACCATATATTTT. Translated, it gives CASSQDRGDRNTIYF.

The V gene is TRBV6-5, the J gene TRBJ2-1; unclear D gene. V gave up 6 bases and J gave up 16 bases, with 19 bases separating them. Germline assignment: CDR1 MNHEY and CDR2 SVGAGI. The CDR3 has 12 residues. CDR3 coding DNA: TGTGCCAGCAGATCCATGAGCAGGCCATATTTCTTC. Translation: CASRSMSRPYFF.

The chain couples TRBV19 to TRBJ1-2, with a weak D call TRBD1 (5 bases). CDR1 is LNHDA, CDR2 SQIVND, per germline (reference sequence). V lost 7 bases and J 3 bases, leaving 12 bases between the germline ends. The CDR3 is 13 residues long. The CDR3 region is CASMGGRDYGYTF. The CDR3 DNA follows: TGTGCCAGTATGGGGGGACGGGACTATGGCTACACCTTC. The whole variable domain, filled in from reference TRBV19 and TRBJ1-2, reads DGGITQSPKYLFRKEGQNVTLSCEQNLNHDAMYWYRQDPGQGLRLIYYSQIVNDFQKGDIAEGYSVSREKKESFPLTVTSAQKNPTAFYLCASMGGRDYGYTFGSGTRLTVV.

V usage is TRBV9 and J usage is TRBJ1-1; D unclear. CDR1 SGDLS and CDR2 YYNGEE come from the germline V gene. Trimming took off 0 bases at V and 5 bases at J, with 14 bases between the two ends. This CDR3 comprises 15 residues. DNA for the CDR3: TGTGCCAGCAGCGTAGAGGAGGGCCTTGGGACTGAAGCTTTCTTT. Protein sequence: CASSVEEGLGTEAFF.

V gene TRBV12-3 or TRBV12-4 combines with J gene TRBJ1-5; D is unclear. Trimming removed 2 bases at V and 8 bases at J, with 10 bases between. The CDR3 has 13 amino acids. The CDR3 DNA follows: TGTGCCAGCAGTTTACAGGCTCAAGAGCCCCAGCATTTT. Its translation: CASSLQAQEPQHF.

The chain couples TRBV7-9 to TRBJ2-1; 9 positions agree with TRBD2. Germline V gives CDR1 SEHNR, CDR2 FQNEAQ (reference sequence). The J segment lost 7 bases and the V segment lost 4 bases, leaving 2 bases of the junction unmatched. The CDR3 runs to 13 residues. The CDR3 DNA reads as TGTGCCAGCAGCTCCAGCGGGGGGAATGAGCAGTTCTTC. Amino acid sequence: CASSSSGGNEQFF.

The chain has TRBV11-3 and TRBJ2-7; D remains unclear. The V end lost 2 bases, the J end lost 1 base, and 9 bases lay between the germline ends. CDR1 is SGHNT and CDR2 is YENEEA in the germline V gene. This CDR3 contains 14 residues. CDR3 sequence: CASSLRRNSYEQYF. CDR3 DNA: TGTGCCAGCAGCTTAAGGAGAAATTCCTACGAGCAGTACTTC.

This clone was counted a few times. This rearrangement joins TRBV15 to TRBJ2-1; D is unresolved. Looked up from germline, CDR1 is LNHNV and CDR2 is YYDKDF (reference sequence). CDR3 size: 18 residues. V was trimmed by 3 bases and J by 6 bases, leaving 24 bases between them. The CDR3 nucleotides are TGTGCCACCAGCAGCGAAAACTTTTGGGCAGGTGGGCCCAATGAGCAGTTCTTC. Translation: CATSSENFWAGGPNEQFF.

This chain links TRBV2 with TRBJ1-1, with D possibly TRBD1 on 5 matching bases. CDR1 and CDR2 (germline): SNHLY, FYNNEI. V lost 7 bases and J lost 2, with 17 bases in between. The CDR3 runs to 15 residues. The CDR3 is CASTTVGGVNTEAFF. The CDR3 DNA reads TGTGCCAGCACCACGGTCGGAGGGGTCAACACTGAAGCTTTCTTT. Full variable domain (outside the CDR3, taken from reference TRBV2 and TRBJ1-1): EPEVTQTPSHQVTQMGQEVILRCVPISNHLYFYWYRQILGQKVEFLVSFYNNEISEKSEIFDDQFSVERPDGSNFTLKIRSTKLEDSAMYFCASTTVGGVNTEAFFGQGTRLTVV.

The rearrangement uses TRBV15 and TRBJ1-2, with 7 nucleotides matching TRBD1. Germline CDR1 and CDR2: LNHNV and YYDKDF (reference sequence). J gave up 5 bases and V 1 base, and 7 bases lay outside the gene matches. This CDR3 has 15 residues. The CDR3 DNA is TGTGCCACCAGCAGAGGGTCAATACAGGGGTATGGCTACACCTTC. Translated: CATSRGSIQGYGYTF.

This clone has a handful of counts. The chain combines TRBV7-2 with TRBJ1-3, with D uncertain. V lost 0 bases and J lost 4, with 19 bases in between. CDR1 SGHTA and CDR2 FQGNSA come from the germline V gene. This CDR3 is 18 amino acids long. CDR3 residues: CASSLARGSVLGGNTIYF. The DNA for the CDR3 is TGTGCCAGCAGCTTAGCGCGGGGTTCGGTACTTGGAGGAAACACCATATATTTT.